The source of this T cell receptor (beta chain) is a study of OX40 agonist ivuxolimab in advanced cancers. Regarding the study as a whole: The work left the antigen specificity of expanded peripheral T cells undetermined.

In germline, CDR1 is SSHAT, CDR2 FNYEAQ (reference sequence). This CDR3 is built from 14 residues. As regards this clone: Its antigen remains unknown.

Here immunoSEQ multiplex PCR was the method, and the copy in TCRdb shows in-frame clones only, minus some. Here the sample spans over 40,000 clones, 88% being singletons. The sample in question was CD4+ or CD8+ T cells sorted from blood, obtained in a trial of the OX40 agonist ivuxolimab. The chain carries TRBV7-7 and TRBJ2-2, with D possibly being TRBD1 (6 bases). The sequence was collected from an adult with an advanced solid tumor such as melanoma, head and neck, liver or kidney cancer. DNA of the CDR3: TGTGCTACCCTACCAAGGGGGTACACCGGGGAGCTGTTTTTT. The encoded protein is CATLPRGYTGELFF. The full variable domain, completed using reference TRBV7-7 and TRBJ2-2, is GAGVSQSPRYKVTKRGQDVTLRCDPISSHATLYWYQQALGQGPEFLTYFNYEAQPDKSGLPSDRFSAERPEGSISTLTIQRTEQRDSAMYRCATLPRGYTGELFFGEGSRLTVL.